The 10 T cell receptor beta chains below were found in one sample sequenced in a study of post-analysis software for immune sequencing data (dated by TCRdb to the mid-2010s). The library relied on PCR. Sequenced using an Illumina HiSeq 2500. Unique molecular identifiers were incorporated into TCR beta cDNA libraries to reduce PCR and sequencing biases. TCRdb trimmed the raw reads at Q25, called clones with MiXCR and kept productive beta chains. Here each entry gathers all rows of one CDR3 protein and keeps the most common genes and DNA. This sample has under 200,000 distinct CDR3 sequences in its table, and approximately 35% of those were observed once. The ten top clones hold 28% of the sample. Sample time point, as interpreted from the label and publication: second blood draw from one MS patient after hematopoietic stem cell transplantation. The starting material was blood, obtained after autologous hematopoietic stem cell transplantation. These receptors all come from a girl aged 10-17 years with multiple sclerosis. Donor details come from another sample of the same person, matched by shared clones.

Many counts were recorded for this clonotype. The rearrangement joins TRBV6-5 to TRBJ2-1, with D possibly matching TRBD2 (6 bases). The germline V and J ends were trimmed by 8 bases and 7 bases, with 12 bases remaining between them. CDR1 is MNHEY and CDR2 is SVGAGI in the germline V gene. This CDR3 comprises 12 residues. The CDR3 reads CASSPGGNEQFF. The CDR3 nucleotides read TGTGCCAGCTCACCTGGGGGGAATGAGCAGTTCTTC.

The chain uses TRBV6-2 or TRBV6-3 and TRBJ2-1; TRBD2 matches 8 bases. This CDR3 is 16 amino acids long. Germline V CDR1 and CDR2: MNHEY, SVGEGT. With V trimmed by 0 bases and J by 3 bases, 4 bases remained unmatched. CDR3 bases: TGTGCCAGCAGTTACTCGAGGACTAGCAGCTACAATGAGCAGTTCTTC. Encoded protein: CASSYSRTSSYNEQFF.

CDR3 DNA sequence: TGTGCCAGCAGTTTAACGACGCGGGCGGGCTACACCTTC. Translation: CASSLTTRAGYTF. The rearrangement joins TRBV28 to TRBJ1-2; the D is unclear. There are 13 residues in the CDR3. In germline, CDR1 is MDHEN, CDR2 SYDVKM. Trimming shortened V by 2 bases and J by 8 bases, and 12 bases separated the two germline ends.

The CDR3 loop reads CASSPRGTSGNRPQYF. CDR3 coding DNA: TGTGCCAGCAGCCCACGTGGGACTAGCGGGAATCGGCCGCAGTATTTT. V usage is TRBV7-9 and J usage is TRBJ2-3, with 13 bases that match TRBD2. After removal of 5 bases from V and 10 bases from J, the junction contained 12 bases not matched to a gene. From germline, CDR1 is SEHNR and CDR2 FQNEAQ (reference sequence). This CDR3 has 16 amino acids.

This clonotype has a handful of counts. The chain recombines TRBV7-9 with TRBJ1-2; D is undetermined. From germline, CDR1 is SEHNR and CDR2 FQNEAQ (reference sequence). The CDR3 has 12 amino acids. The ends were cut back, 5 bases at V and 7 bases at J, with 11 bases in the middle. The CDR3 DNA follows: TGTGCCAGCAGCCCCTGGGATGCTGGCTACACCTTC. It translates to CASSPWDAGYTF.

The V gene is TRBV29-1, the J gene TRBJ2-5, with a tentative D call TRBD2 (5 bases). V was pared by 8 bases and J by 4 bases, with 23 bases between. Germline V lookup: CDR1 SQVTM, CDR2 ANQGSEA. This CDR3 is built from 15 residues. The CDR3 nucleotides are TGCAGCCGAACCCCGCTAGCAAGCCACCCAGAGACCCAGTACTTC. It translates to CSRTPLASHPETQYF.

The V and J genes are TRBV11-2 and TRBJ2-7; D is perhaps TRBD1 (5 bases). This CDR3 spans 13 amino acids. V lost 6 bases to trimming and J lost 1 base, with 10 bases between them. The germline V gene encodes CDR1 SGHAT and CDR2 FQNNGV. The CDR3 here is CASSTQVSYEQYF. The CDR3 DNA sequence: TGTGCCAGCAGTACACAGGTTTCCTACGAGCAGTACTTC. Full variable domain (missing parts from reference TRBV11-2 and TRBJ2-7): EAGVAQSPRYKIIEKRQSVAFWCNPISGHATLYWYQQILGQGPKLLIQFQNNGVVDDSQLPKDRFSAERLKGVDSTLKIQPAKLEDSAVYLCASSTQVSYEQYFGPGTRLTVT.

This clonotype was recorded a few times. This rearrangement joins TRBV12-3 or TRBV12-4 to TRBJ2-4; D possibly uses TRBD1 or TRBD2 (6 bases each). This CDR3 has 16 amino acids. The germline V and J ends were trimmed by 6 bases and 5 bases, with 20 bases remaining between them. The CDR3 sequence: CASRPTGTSSQNIQYF. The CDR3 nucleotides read TGTGCCAGCAGACCCACAGGGACTTCTAGCCAAAACATTCAGTACTTC.

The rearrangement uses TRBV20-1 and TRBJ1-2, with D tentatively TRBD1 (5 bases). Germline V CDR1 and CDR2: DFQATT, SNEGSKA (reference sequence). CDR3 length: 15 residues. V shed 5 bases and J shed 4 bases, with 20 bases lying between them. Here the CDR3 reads CSAYGEIQGLYGYTF. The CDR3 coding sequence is TGCAGTGCTTACGGAGAGATCCAGGGTCTCTATGGCTACACCTTC.

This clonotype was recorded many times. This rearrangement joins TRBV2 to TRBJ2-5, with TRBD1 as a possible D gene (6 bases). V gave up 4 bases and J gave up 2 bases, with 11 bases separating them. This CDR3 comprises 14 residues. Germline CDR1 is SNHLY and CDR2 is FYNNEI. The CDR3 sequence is CASSGDQGQETQYF. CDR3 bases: TGTGCCAGCAGTGGTGATCAGGGGCAAGAGACCCAGTACTTC.